This is a list of T cell receptor beta chains from one sample in a study of blood T cell repertoires in COVID-19. The protocol was immunoSEQ multiplex PCR, while the TCRdb copy is restricted to in-frame clones and leaves out a portion. Among 120,000 to 150,000 clones listed, around three quarters were seen once. Sample: peripheral blood. The receptor set was obtained from a man aged 80 or over with acute or convalescent COVID-19. Each CDR3 is given with its conserved first and last residue. Each record gives: V gene, J gene, CDR3 protein.

TRBV18	TRBJ1-1	CASSTWTQGDTEAFF
TRBV2	TRBJ2-2	CASSEEDTGELFF
TRBV5-4	TRBJ1-2	CASSSRTGNYGYTF
TRBV6-6	TRBJ1-4	CASIRDKSNEKLFF
TRBV6-5	TRBJ1-6	CASRTGTHNSPLHF
TRBV27	TRBJ2-7	CASSPGTRGNYEQYF
TRBV9	TRBJ2-7	CASGGSRDEQYF
TRBV7-3	TRBJ2-5	CASSANRGQGETQYF
TRBV3-1/TRBV3-2	TRBJ2-7	CASSQQGFPTEEQYF
TRBV11-2	TRBJ2-2	CASSLKAGDTGELFF
TRBV11-2	TRBJ2-3	CASSSGTSTDTQYF
TRBV27	TRBJ1-5	CASSSGQGVQPQHF
TRBV6-2/TRBV6-3	TRBJ2-2	CASSWGGRTGELFF
TRBV28	TRBJ1-2	CASTRATPNYGYTF
TRBV29-1	TRBJ2-3	CSYSPPPKGATFINTQYF
TRBV4-2	TRBJ1-5	CASSQEPTGIHQPQHF
TRBV19	TRBJ1-4	CASSIEAPSVVRKLFF
TRBV5-5	TRBJ1-6	CASSLIALGSPLHF
TRBV19	TRBJ2-3	CASKRGPGGTDTQYF
TRBV6-5	TRBJ1-1	CASSYSEGVPNTEAFF
TRBV29-1	TRBJ2-2	CSVEEPRAGELFF
TRBV29-1	TRBJ2-1	CSVSPSGGAYEQFF
TRBV5-4	TRBJ1-4	CASSPGQYNEKLFF
TRBV7-3	TRBJ1-2	CASRRGANYGYTF
TRBV2	TRBJ2-3	CASSPGTGGTDTQYF
TRBV3-1/TRBV3-2	TRBJ1-1	CASSQMIVTGEAFF
TRBV28	TRBJ1-4	CASSLYGGGENEKLFF
TRBV29-1	TRBJ1-1	CSVSAGVTDTEAFF
TRBV6-5	TRBJ1-6	CASSGTAGDSPLHF
TRBV27	TRBJ1-6	CASSFPQRNSPLHF
TRBV11-2	TRBJ2-1	CASGYNRGNEQFF
TRBV7-2	TRBJ2-3	CASSPSHTGNTQYF
TRBV29-1	TRBJ2-1	CSVTDASGGGLEQFF
TRBV3-1/TRBV3-2	TRBJ1-1	CASSQTGQARPEAFF
TRBV5-1	TRBJ1-6	CASSSGTGNSPLHF
TRBV3-1/TRBV3-2	TRBJ2-1	CASSQGLSGNEQFF
TRBV7-2	TRBJ2-1	CASSLEGISYNEQFF
TRBV28	TRBJ1-6	CASRPLGQGAGSPLHF
TRBV7-2	TRBJ2-1	CASSLQGANEQFF
TRBV7-9	TRBJ2-2	CASSLWTSRTGELFF
TRBV15	TRBJ1-6	CATSRGALNSPLHF
TRBV7-3	TRBJ1-1	CASSLTPTDEAFF
TRBV4-3	TRBJ1-5	CASSQDPGQPQHF
TRBV1	TRBJ2-1	CTSSYGAGASAEQFF
TRBV5-4	TRBJ2-3	CASSLGSGTRSTDTQYF
TRBV6-6	TRBJ1-1	CASRYRTERKDTEAFF
TRBV2	TRBJ2-7	CASIRAYEQYF
TRBV3-1/TRBV3-2	TRBJ2-3	CASSQGPGWADTQYF
TRBV28	TRBJ2-4	CASSFEGGAAKNIQYF
TRBV28	TRBJ1-2	CASWASYGYTF
TRBV7-2	TRBJ2-2	CASSLFEENTGELFF
TRBV28	TRBJ2-7	CASSPGAGYEQYF
TRBV7-9	TRBJ1-2	CASSLGRDYGYTF
TRBV29-1	TRBJ1-3	CSVGGQRGNTIYF
TRBV3-1/TRBV3-2	TRBJ2-3	CASSPGGRGSTDTQYF
TRBV28	TRBJ2-1	CASSFYQQGYNEQFF
TRBV7-9	TRBJ2-5	CASSLSLPSGGEETQYF